A single sample is the source of the 8 T cell receptor beta chains below, sequenced in a study of post-analysis software for immune sequencing data. General study points: TRBV5-6, TRBV5-1 and TRBV20-1 were among a few TRBV segments more frequent in patients than controls.

Every TCR beta cDNA library bore unique molecular identifiers. TCRdb fed the PCR reads into MiXCR, producing one record per CDR3 protein. Altogether about 400,000 distinct CDR3 sequences are present, about a third being singletons, with the ten largest covering around 15%. No antigen has been identified for these receptors. The sample comprised blood. The receptors come from a girl aged 10 to 17 with multiple sclerosis.

This chain joins TRBV15 and TRBJ1-1, with D possibly TRBD1 on 6 matching bases. Germline CDR1 and CDR2: LNHNV and YYDKDF (reference sequence). The germline V and J ends were trimmed by 2 bases and 1 base, with 20 bases remaining between them. This CDR3 region has 18 residues. The CDR3 sequence is CATSRQDRGLIRNTEAFF. In DNA form, the CDR3 reads TGTGCCACCAGCAGACAGGACAGAGGCCTGATCAGGAACACTGAAGCTTTCTTT.

CDR3: CATKVSGTDTQYF. The CDR3 region has the DNA TGTGCCACCAAGGTCAGTGGCACAGATACGCAGTATTTT. This chain connects TRBV24-1 to TRBJ2-3; D call uncertain. V was shortened by 8 bases and J by 1 base, with 9 bases between the two germline ends. The germline V gene encodes CDR1 KGHDR and CDR2 SFDVKD. The CDR3 covers 13 residues.

This sequence joins TRBV12-3 or TRBV12-4 and TRBJ2-7; possibly TRBD1 for D (6 bases). V shed 8 bases and J shed 7 bases, with 18 bases lying between them. This CDR3 contains 13 residues. CDR3 in DNA: TGTGCCAGCGGATGGGGGTTTCAGGGGGAGCAGTACTTC. Translating it yields CASGWGFQGEQYF.

This clonotype was counted only a few times. The chain combines TRBV5-6 with TRBJ2-5, with 9 positions matching TRBD2. CDR3 size: 16 residues. With V trimmed by 1 base and J by 5 bases, 9 bases remained unmatched. The germline V gene encodes CDR1 SGHDT and CDR2 YYEEEE. The CDR3 reads CASSLTWAGGKETQYF. In DNA, the CDR3 is TGTGCCAGCAGCTTGACCTGGGCGGGGGGGAAGGAGACCCAGTACTTC.

This clonotype was counted a few times. The genes are TRBV7-9 and TRBJ2-3; tentatively, D is TRBD1 (6 bases). Deletions cut 3 bases from V and 2 bases from J, with 12 bases between. The CDR3 consists of 15 residues. The germline gives CDR1 SEHNR, CDR2 FQNEAQ (reference sequence). The CDR3 DNA follows: TGTGCCAGCAGCTTCCCTTACAGGGACACAGATACGCAGTATTTT. It is translated as CASSFPYRDTDTQYF.

This clonotype has more than one count but fewer than ten. The DNA for the CDR3 is TGTGCCAGCAGCCCCGTAACCAATACGCAGTATTTT. Its protein is CASSPVTNTQYF. This chain links TRBV6-2 or TRBV6-3 with TRBJ2-3; D is ambiguous. The germline V gene encodes CDR1 MNHEY and CDR2 SVGEGT. Trimming shortened V by 6 bases and J by 7 bases, and 11 bases separated the two germline ends. The CDR3 runs 12 residues.

This clonotype was observed a few times. Here the CDR3 DNA reads TGCGCCAGCAGCCCCGTTGGGGACCATAATGAGCAGTACTTC. Translation: CASSPVGDHNEQYF. The J gene is TRBJ2-5, the V gene TRBV5-1; D may correspond to TRBD1 or TRBD2 (5 bases each). The germline V gene has CDR1 SGHRS and CDR2 YFSETQ. Trimming took off 4 bases at V and 11 bases at J, with 21 bases between the two ends. The CDR3 runs 14 residues.

The genes are TRBV29-1 and TRBJ2-2, with 9 bases identical to TRBD1. The CDR3 consists of 14 residues. With 7 bases clipped from V and 4 bases from J, the junction kept 7 bases outside the gene matches. Germline V gene lookup returns CDR1 SQVTM and CDR2 ANQGSEA. The CDR3 loop reads CSARDREATGELFF. The CDR3, as DNA: TGCAGCGCCCGGGACAGGGAGGCCACCGGGGAGCTGTTTTTT.